Sequencing of this T cell receptor beta chain was carried out in a study of OX40 agonist ivuxolimab in advanced cancers. The CDR3 length is 14 residues. Germline V gives CDR1 LNHDA, CDR2 SQIVND (reference sequence). V lost 0 bases to trimming and J lost 4 bases, with 7 bases between them. Some clones are missing from TCRdb's copy, which holds only in-frame ones; the method was immunoSEQ multiplex PCR. The sample includes 55,000 or so clones, about 90% of them seen just once. This sample comprised CD4+ or CD8+ T cells sorted from blood, obtained in a trial of the OX40 agonist ivuxolimab. The clonotype originates from an adult with an advanced solid tumor such as melanoma, head and neck, liver or kidney cancer. The chain couples TRBV19 to TRBJ1-3, with D unclear. Here the CDR3 reads CASSIEHSGNTIYF. The CDR3 nucleotides are TGTGCCAGTAGTATAGAGCACAGCGGAAACACCATATATTTT.